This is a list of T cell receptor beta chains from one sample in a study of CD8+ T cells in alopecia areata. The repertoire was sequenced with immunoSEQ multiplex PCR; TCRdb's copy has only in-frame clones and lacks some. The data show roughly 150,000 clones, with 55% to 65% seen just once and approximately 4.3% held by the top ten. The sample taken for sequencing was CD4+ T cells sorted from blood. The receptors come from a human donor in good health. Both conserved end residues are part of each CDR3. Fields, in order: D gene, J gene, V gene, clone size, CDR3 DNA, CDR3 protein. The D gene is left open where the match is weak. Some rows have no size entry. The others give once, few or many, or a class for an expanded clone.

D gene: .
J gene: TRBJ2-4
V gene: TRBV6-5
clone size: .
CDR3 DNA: TGTGCCAGCAGTTACACTAAATCAGGGTTTCAGTACTTC
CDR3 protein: CASSYTKSGFQYF

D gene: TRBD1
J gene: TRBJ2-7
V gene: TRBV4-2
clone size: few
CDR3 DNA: TGTGCCAGCAGCCCAGCGCATGGACAGGGATCCTACGAGCAGTACTTC
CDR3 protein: CASSPAHGQGSYEQYF

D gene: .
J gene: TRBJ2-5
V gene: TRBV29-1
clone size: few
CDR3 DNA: TGCAGCGTTCTTACCCCAGGCGTAGAGACCCAGTACTTC
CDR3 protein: CSVLTPGVETQYF

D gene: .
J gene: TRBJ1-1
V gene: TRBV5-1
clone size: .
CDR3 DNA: TGCGCCAGCAGCTTGGACGGCAGAGCGAACACTGAAGCTTTCTTT
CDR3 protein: CASSLDGRANTEAFF

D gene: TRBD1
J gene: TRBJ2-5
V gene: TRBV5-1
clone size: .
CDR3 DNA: TGCGCCAGCAGCCCCGACAGGGTCGAGACCCAGTACTTC
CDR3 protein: CASSPDRVETQYF

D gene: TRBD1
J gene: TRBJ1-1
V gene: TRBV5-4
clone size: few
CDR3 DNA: TGTGCCAGCAGCTTTAACAGGGGTGGGACTGAAGCTTTCTTT
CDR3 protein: CASSFNRGGTEAFF

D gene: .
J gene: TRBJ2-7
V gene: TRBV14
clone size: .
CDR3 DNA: TGTGCCAGCAGCCACAGGGCCGGCGAGCAGTACTTC
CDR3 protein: CASSHRAGEQYF

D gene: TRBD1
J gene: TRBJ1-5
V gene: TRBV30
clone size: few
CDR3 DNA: TGTGCCTGGAGTGTAGCCAGGACAGGCGTTAATCAGCCCCAGCATTTT
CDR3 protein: CAWSVARTGVNQPQHF

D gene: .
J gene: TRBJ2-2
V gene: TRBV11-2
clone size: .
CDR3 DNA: TGTGCCAGCAGCTTAGTACGGGGGCATCACGGGGAGCTGTTTTTT
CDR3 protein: CASSLVRGHHGELFF

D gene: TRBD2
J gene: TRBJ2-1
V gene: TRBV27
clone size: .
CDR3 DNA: TGTGCCAGCAGTCCACCCCGTGGGCTAGCGGGAGTACGTGAGCAGTTCTTC
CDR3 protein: CASSPPRGLAGVREQFF

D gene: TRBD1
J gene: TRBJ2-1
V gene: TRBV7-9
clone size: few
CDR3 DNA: TGTGCCAGCAGCCCAGAGACAGGGTCCCAACTTTACAATGAGCAGTTCTTC
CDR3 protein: CASSPETGSQLYNEQFF

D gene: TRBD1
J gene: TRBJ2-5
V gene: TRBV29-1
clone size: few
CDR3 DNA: TGCAGCGCCGGGGGGACAGGGCTCCAAGAGACCCAGTACTTC
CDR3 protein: CSAGGTGLQETQYF

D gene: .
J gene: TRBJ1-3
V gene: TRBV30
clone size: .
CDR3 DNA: TGTGCCTGGAGTTGGGTGAACTCTGGAAACACCATATATTTT
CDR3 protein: CAWSWVNSGNTIYF

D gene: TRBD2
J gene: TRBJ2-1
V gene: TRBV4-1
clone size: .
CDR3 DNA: TGCGCCAGCAGCCTCCTGGGACTAGCTAACAATGAGCAGTTCTTC
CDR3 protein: CASSLLGLANNEQFF

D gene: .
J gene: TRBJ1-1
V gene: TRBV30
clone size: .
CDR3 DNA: TGTGCCTGGGTACAGGGATTTGCTTTCTTT
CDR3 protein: CAWVQGFAFF

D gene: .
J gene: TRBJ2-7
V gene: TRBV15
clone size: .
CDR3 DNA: TGTGCCACCAGCAGAGATAGTAACTACCTCGGGGAGCAGTACTTC
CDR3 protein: CATSRDSNYLGEQYF

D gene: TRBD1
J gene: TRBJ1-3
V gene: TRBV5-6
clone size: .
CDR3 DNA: TGTGCCAGCAGCTTACCGACAGGGGGTTCTGGAAACACCATATATTTT
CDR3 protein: CASSLPTGGSGNTIYF

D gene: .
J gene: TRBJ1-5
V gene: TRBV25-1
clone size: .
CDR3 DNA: TGTGCCAGCAGTGTAGGGGATCAGCCCCAGCATTTT
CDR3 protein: CASSVGDQPQHF

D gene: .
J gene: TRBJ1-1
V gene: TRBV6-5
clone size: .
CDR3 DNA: TGTGCCAGCAGTGACGCTCAGGGGCCTGAAGCTTTCTTT
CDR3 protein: CASSDAQGPEAFF

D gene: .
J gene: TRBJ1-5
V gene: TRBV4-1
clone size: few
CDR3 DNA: TGCGCCAGCAGCAACCCACCGCGCAATCAGCCCCAGCATTTT
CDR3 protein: CASSNPPRNQPQHF

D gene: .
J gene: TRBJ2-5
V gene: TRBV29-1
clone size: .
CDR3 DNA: TGCAGCGTTGAAACGGTGGGGGAGACCCAGTACTTC
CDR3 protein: CSVETVGETQYF

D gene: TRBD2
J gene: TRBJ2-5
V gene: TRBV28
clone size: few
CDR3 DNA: TGTGCCAGCAGTTTGTCCAGACTAGCGGGAGGGCCGAGACAAGAGACCCAGTACTTC
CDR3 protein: CASSLSRLAGGPRQETQYF

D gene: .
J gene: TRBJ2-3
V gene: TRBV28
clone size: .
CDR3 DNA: TGTGCCAGCAGTTTGCGCTTGCTCACAGATACGCAGTATTTT
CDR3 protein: CASSLRLLTDTQYF

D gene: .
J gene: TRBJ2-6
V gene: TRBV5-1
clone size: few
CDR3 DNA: TGCGCCAGCAGCTTGGTTAGATTCTCTGGGGCCAACGTCCTGACTTTC
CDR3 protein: CASSLVRFSGANVLTF

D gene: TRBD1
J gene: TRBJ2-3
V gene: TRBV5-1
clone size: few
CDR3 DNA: TGCGCCAGCAGCTTGGCACAGGGGATATCAGATACGCAGTATTTT
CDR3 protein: CASSLAQGISDTQYF

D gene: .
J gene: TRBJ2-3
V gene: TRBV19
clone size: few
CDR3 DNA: TGTGCCACTCGGGACGTCCCGGGCACAGATACGCAGTATTTT
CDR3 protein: CATRDVPGTDTQYF

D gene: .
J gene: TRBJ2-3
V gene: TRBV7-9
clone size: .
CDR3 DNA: TGTGCCAGCAGCCAACTTCAGGCCCAGGTGGATACGCAGTATTTT
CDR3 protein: CASSQLQAQVDTQYF

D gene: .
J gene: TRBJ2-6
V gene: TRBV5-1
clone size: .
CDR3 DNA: TGCGCCAGCAGCTTGGCGGGCTCTGGGGCCAACGTCCTGACTTTC
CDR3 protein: CASSLAGSGANVLTF

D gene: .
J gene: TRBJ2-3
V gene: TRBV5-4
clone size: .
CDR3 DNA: TGTGCCAGCAGCTTTAAGAGAGCGGTCACAGATACGCAGTATTTT
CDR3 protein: CASSFKRAVTDTQYF

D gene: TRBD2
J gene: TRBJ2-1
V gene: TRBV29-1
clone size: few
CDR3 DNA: TGCAGCGTCAGGACTAGCGGAACTGAGCAGTTCTTC
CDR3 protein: CSVRTSGTEQFF

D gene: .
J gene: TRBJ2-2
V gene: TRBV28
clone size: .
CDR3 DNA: TGTGCCAGCGGCGGACTGCCCCGCACCGGGGAGCTGTTTTTT
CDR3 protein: CASGGLPRTGELFF

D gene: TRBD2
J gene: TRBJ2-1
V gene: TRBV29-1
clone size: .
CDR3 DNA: TGCAGCGTGACTAGCGGCTCCTACAATGAGCAGTTCTTC
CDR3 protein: CSVTSGSYNEQFF

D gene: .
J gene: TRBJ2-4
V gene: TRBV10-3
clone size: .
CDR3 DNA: TGTGCCATCAGTGATTCGGGCCCTAAAAACATTCAGTACTTC
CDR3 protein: CAISDSGPKNIQYF

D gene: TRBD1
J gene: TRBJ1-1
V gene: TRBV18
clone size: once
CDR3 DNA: TGTGCCAGCCCTCGGGACGAGGGGGCTATTGAAGCTTTCTTT
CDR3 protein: CASPRDEGAIEAFF

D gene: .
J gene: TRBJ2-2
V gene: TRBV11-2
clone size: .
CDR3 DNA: TGTGCCAGCAGCTTAGATTGGGGCACCGGGGAGCTGTTTTTT
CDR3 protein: CASSLDWGTGELFF

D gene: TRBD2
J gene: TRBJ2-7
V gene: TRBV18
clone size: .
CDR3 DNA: TGTGCCAGCTCACCCTTACCTGGGACTAGCGCAACCCACGAGCAGTACTTC
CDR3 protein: CASSPLPGTSATHEQYF

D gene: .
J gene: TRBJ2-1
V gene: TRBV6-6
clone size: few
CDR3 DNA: TGTGCCAGCAGTTACTCGACTCAGGGCAGATACAATGAGCAGTTCTTC
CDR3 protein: CASSYSTQGRYNEQFF

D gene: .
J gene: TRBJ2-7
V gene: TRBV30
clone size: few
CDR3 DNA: TGTGCCTGGAGTGTACTGTACGAGCAGTACTTC
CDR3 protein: CAWSVLYEQYF

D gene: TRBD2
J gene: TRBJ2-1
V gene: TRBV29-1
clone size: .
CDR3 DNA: TGCAGCGTCCATAGGAGGACTAGCGCCAGACGGGGGCAGTTCTTC
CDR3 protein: CSVHRRTSARRGQFF

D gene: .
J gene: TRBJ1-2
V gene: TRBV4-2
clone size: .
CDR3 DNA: TGTGCCAGCAGCCAAGATTATCGAGATAACTATGGCTACACCTTC
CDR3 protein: CASSQDYRDNYGYTF

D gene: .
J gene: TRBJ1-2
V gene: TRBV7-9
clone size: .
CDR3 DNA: TGTGCCAGCAGCCCCGGCGCCGCGGGGCATGGCTACACCTTC
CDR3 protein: CASSPGAAGHGYTF

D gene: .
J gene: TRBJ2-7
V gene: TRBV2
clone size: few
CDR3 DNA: TGTGCCAGCAGTGCATACAGGGCTAACGAGCAGTACTTC
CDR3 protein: CASSAYRANEQYF

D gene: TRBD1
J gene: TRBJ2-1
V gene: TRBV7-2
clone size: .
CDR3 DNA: TGTGCCAGCAGCTGGGGACAGGGGGAATACAATGAGCAGTTCTTC
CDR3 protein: CASSWGQGEYNEQFF

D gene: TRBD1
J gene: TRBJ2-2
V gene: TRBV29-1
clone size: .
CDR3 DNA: TGCAGCGAGTCGGGACAGGGCACCGGGGAGCTGTTTTTT
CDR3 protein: CSESGQGTGELFF

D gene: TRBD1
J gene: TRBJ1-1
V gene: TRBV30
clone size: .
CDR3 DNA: TGTGCCTGGAGTGTACAGGGGACTGAAGCTTTCTTT
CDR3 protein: CAWSVQGTEAFF

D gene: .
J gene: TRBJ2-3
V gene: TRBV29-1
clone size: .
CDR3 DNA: TGCAGCGTTGAGGATACGCAGTATTTT
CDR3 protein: CSVEDTQYF

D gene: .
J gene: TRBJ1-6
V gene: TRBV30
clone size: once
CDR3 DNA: TGTGCCTGGAGCGGACAGAATAATTCACCCCTCCACTTT
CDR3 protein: CAWSGQNNSPLHF

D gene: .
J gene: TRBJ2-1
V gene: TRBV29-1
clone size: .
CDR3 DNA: TGCAGCGTTGTTAGCCGGGGGAAGTACAATGAGCAGTTCTTC
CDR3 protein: CSVVSRGKYNEQFF

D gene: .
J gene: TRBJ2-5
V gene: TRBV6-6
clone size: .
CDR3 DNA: TGTGCCAGCAGTTACTCGGAATGGGACTGGGAGACCCAGTACTTC
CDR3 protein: CASSYSEWDWETQYF

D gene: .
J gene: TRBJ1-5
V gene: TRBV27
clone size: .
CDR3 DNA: TGTGCCAGCAGTTTATCTGGGGGCGGCCAGCCCCAGCATTTT
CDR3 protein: CASSLSGGGQPQHF

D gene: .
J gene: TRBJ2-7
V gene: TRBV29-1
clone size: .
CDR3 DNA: TGCAGCGCCCAAGGGGCTAGCGACTACGAGCAGTACTTC
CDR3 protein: CSAQGASDYEQYF

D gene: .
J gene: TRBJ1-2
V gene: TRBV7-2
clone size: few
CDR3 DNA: TGTGCCAGCAGCTTACAGGCGGAGGCTGGCTACACCTTC
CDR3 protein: CASSLQAEAGYTF

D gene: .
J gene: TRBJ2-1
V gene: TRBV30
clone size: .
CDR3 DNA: TGTGCCTGGATTAGGAGGGGACGCGTCTCCTACAATGAGCAGTTCTTC
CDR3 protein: CAWIRRGRVSYNEQFF

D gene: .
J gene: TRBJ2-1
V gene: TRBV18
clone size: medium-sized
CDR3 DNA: TGTGCCAGCTCACCACTAGACTACAATGAGCAGTTCTTC
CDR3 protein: CASSPLDYNEQFF

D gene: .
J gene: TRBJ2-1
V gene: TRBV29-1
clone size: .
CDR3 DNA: TGCAGCGTTGAAGGACCGCGGGGTTCCAATGAGCAGTTCTTC
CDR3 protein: CSVEGPRGSNEQFF

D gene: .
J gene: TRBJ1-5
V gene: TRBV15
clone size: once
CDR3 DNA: TGTGCCACCAGCAGCTCGGGAAATAGCAATCAGCCCCAGCATTTT
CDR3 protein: CATSSSGNSNQPQHF

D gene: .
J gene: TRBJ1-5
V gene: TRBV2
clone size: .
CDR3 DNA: TGTGCCAGCAGGAGGCTCAATAAGGGTCAGCCCCAGCATTTT
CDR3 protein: CASRRLNKGQPQHF

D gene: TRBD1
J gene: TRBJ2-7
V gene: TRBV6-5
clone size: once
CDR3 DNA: TGTGCCAGCAGTTCCGGATGGGACAGTTCCTACGAGCAGTACTTC
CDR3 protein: CASSSGWDSSYEQYF

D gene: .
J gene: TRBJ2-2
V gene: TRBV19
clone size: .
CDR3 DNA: TGTGCCAGTAGTATCAGACCTAACACCGGGGAGCTGTTTTTT
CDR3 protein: CASSIRPNTGELFF

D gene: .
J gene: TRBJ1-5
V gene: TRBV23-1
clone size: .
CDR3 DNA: TGCGCCAGCAGTCATTTTGGTCAGCCCCAGCATTTT
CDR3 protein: CASSHFGQPQHF